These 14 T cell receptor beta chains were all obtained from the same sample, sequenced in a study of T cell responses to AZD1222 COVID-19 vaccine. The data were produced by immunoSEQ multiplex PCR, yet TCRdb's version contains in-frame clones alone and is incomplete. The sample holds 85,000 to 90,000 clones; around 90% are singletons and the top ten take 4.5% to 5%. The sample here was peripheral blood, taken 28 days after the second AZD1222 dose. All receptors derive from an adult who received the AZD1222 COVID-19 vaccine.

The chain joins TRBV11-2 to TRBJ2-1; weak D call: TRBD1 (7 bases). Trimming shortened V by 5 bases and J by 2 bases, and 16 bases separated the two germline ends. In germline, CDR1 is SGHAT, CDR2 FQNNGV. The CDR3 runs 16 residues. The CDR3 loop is CASSHRQGGTYNEQFF. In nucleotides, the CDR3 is TGTGCCAGCAGCCACCGACAGGGAGGCACCTACAATGAGCAGTTCTTC. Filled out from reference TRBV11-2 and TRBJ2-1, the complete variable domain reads EAGVAQSPRYKIIEKRQSVAFWCNPISGHATLYWYQQILGQGPKLLIQFQNNGVVDDSQLPKDRFSAERLKGVDSTLKIQPAKLEDSAVYLCASSHRQGGTYNEQFFGPGTRLTVL.

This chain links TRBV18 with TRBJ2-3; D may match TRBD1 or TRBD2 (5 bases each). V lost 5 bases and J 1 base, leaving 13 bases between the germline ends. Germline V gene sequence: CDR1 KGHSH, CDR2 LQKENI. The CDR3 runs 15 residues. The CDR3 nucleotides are TGTGCCAGCTCATCCCGGGACGGGGGCACAGATACGCAGTATTTT. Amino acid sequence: CASSSRDGGTDTQYF.

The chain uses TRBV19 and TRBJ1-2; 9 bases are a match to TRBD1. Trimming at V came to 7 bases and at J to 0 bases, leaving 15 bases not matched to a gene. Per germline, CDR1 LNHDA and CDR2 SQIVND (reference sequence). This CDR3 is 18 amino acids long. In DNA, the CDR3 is TGTGCCAGTACCACAGGGGGCCCATCATCAAGCACTAACTATGGCTACACCTTC. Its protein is CASTTGGPSSSTNYGYTF.

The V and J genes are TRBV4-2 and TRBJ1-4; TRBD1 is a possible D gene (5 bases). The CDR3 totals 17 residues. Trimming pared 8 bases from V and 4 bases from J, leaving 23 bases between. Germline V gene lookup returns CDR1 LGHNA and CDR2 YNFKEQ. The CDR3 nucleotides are TGTGCCAGCGCTAAGGGGAAGGCGGGAGGGTTTAATGAAAAACTGTTTTTT. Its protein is CASAKGKAGGFNEKLFF.

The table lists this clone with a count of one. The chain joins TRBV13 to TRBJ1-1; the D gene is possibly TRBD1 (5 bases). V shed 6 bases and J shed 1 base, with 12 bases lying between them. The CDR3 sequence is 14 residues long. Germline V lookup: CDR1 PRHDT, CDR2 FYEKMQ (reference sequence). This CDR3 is CASRFQGTNTEAFF. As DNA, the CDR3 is TGTGCCAGCAGATTCCAGGGTACGAACACTGAAGCTTTCTTT.

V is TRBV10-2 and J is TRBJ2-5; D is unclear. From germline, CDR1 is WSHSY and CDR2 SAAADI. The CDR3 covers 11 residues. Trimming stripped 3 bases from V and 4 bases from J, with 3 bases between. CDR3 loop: CASSEGETQYF. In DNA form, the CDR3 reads TGCGCCAGCAGTGAAGGAGAGACCCAGTACTTC.

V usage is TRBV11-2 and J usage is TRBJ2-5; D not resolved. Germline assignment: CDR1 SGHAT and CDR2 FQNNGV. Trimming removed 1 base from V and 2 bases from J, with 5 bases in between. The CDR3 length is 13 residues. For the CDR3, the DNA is TGTGCCAGCAGCTTAGGAGTACAAGAGACCCAGTACTTC. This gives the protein CASSLGVQETQYF.

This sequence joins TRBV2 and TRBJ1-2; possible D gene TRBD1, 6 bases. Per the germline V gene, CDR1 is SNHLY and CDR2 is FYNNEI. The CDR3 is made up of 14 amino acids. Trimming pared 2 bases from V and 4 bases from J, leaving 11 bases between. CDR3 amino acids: CASSERGVGYGYTF. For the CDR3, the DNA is TGTGCCAGCAGTGAAAGGGGGGTTGGCTATGGCTACACCTTC.

The CDR3 reads CASSTNAGSPLHF. The CDR3 nucleotides read TGTGCCAGTAGCACAAACGCAGGATCACCCCTCCACTTT. The chain carries TRBV19 and TRBJ1-6; unclear D gene. Germline assignment: CDR1 LNHDA and CDR2 SQIVND (reference sequence). The CDR3 loop spans 13 amino acids. V was clipped by 6 bases and J by 10 bases, with 13 bases between them.

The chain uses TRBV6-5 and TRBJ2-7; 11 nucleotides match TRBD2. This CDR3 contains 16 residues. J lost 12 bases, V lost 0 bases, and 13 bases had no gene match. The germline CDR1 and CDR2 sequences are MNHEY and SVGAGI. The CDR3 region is CASSYSMASGGPGVYF. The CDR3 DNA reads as TGTGCCAGCAGTTACTCGATGGCTAGCGGGGGGCCGGGGGTGTACTTC.

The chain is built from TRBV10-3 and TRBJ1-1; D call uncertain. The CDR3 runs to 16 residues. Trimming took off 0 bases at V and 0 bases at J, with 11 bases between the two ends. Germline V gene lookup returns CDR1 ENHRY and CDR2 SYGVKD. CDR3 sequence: CAISESLGWMNTEAFF. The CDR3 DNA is TGTGCCATCAGTGAGTCGTTGGGCTGGATGAACACTGAAGCTTTCTTT.

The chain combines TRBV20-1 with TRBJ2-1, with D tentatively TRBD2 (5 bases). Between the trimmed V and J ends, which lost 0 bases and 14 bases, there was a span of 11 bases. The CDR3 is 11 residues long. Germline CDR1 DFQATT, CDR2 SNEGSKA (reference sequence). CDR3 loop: CSARDRLTEFF. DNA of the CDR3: TGCAGTGCTAGAGATCGACTAACGGAGTTCTTC.

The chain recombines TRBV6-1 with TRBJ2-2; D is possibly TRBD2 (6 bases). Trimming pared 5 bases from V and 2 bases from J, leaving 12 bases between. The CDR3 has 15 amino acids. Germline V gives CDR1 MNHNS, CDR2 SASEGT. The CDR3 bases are TGTGCCAGCAGTAACCCGGGACTCAACACCGGGGAGCTGTTTTTT. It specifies CASSNPGLNTGELFF.

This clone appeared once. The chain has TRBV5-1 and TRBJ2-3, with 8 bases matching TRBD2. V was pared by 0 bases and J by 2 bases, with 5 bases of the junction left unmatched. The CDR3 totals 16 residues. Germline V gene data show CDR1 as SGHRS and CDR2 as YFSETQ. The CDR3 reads CASSLVGGGITDTQYF. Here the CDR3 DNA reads TGCGCCAGCAGCTTGGTGGGCGGGGGGATCACAGATACGCAGTATTTT.